This record looks at one T cell receptor beta chain sequence and its context. The sample belongs to a study of control samples from healthy donors and cancer patients. Assay: immunoSEQ multiplex PCR; the TCRdb copy retains only in-frame clones and omits some. The sample shows around 150,000 clones, 85% to 90% of them seen only once. Germline V gene lookup returns CDR1 MNHEY and CDR2 SMNVEV (reference sequence). This CDR3 has 14 residues. Trimming stripped 3 bases from V and 4 bases from J, with 12 bases between. V gene TRBV27 combines with J gene TRBJ1-1, with TRBD1 as a possible D gene (5 bases). Input material: blood. The TCR comes from a man aged 30 to 39 in good health. CDR3 amino acids: CASSLHTGATEAFF. The CDR3 DNA follows: TGTGCCAGCAGTTTGCACACAGGAGCCACTGAAGCTTTCTTT.